What follows is one TCR beta chain and its context. The antigen is unknown. Germline V gives CDR1 SGHTA, CDR2 FQGNSA. V lost 4 bases and J lost 0, with 8 bases in between. The CDR3 runs to 14 residues. The entry originates in a study of cytomegalovirus exposure and HLA in healthy donors. In the study overall: Early on, a data release was issued that held roughly 84 million unique TCRs from HLA-typed donors. Study outcomes and limitations: Only CMV serostatus was available as immune exposure information. With later analysis, a missense DCLRE1C variant became linked to TCR beta V- and J-gene trimming.

PCR was performed using 60 Vbeta and 13 Jbeta primers. Libraries were prepared by immunoSEQ multiplex PCR; TCRdb keeps only in-frame clonotypes and omits some of them. Found here are around 150,000 clones, roughly 80% of them singletons; the top ten hold around 10%. The sequencing input was PBMCs. The chain links TRBV7-2 to TRBJ2-3; D gene uncertain. This TCR was recovered from a young man in good health and CMV-seropositive. CDR3 in DNA: TGTGCCAGCAGCTCGTACTCTAGCACAGATACGCAGTATTTT. Residues: CASSSYSSTDTQYF.